The clone carrying this T cell receptor (beta chain) showed up just a few times. Antigen: not known. TCRdb ran MiXCR on the reads and lists one entry per CDR3 protein. The sample lists about 600,000 distinct CDR3 sequences; 20% to 25% were seen once. V lost 1 base and J lost 15, with 13 bases in between. Germline CDR1 is SQVTM and CDR2 is ANQGSEA. The CDR3 runs 11 residues. These data originate in a study of T cell repertoires in cytomegalovirus infection. Study-wide findings and caveats: CMV-specific TCR beta clonotypes restricted by HLA-C were the ones dominating the ex vivo response.

The specimen was CD8+ T cells from PBMCs. V gene TRBV29-1 combines with J gene TRBJ2-1; D may be TRBD1 (6 bases). This TCR was sampled from a human donor in good health (CMV status not recorded). Some clones in this sample may be carry-over from other donors' samples. CDR3 bases: TGCAGCGTTGAAGGGGACACCGGGTGGTTCTTC. It yields the protein CSVEGDTGWFF.